The clone carrying this T cell receptor (beta chain) turned up a few times. Its antigen is unidentified. Libraries for TCR beta were made by quantitative 5'-RACE with molecular barcodes. Each CDR3 protein gets one entry after TCRdb re-called the 5' RACE reads with MiXCR. In the table there are 450,000 or so distinct CDR3 sequences, more than 25% of which are singletons. This record belongs to a study of CD8 T cells in ankylosing spondylitis. Overall study findings and caveats: Reports of some motif variants in reactive arthritis synovial fluid and blood predate this one. One TCR beta motif, made up of 7 or 8 highly homologous variants, appeared characteristic of ankylosing spondylitis blood. Disease-linked clones bore a CD8+ phenotype, appearing relatively rarely in peripheral blood.

This sequence was found in a male donor with ankylosing spondylitis. The sequencing sample was made of blood, either unsorted or a sorted T cell fraction (not recorded which).

CDR3 residues: CASSGTGEWYEQYF. In nucleotides, the CDR3 is TGTGCCAGCAGTGGGACAGGGGAATGGTACGAGCAGTACTTC. The chain is built from TRBV28 and TRBJ2-7, with TRBD1 identical over 10 bases. Trimming at V came to 5 bases and at J to 4 bases, leaving 5 bases not matched to a gene. The CDR3 has 14 amino acids. CDR1 and CDR2 from the germline V gene are MDHEN and SYDVKM. Combining the CDR3 with reference TRBV28 and TRBJ2-7 gives the whole variable domain DVKVTQSSRYLVKRTGEKVFLECVQDMDHENMFWYRQDPGLGLRLIYFSYDVKMKEKGDIPEGYSVSREKKERFSLILESASTNQTSMYLCASSGTGEWYEQYFGPGTRLTVT.